This entry concerns a single T cell receptor beta chain. Its antigen is unidentified. Compared with germline, one end of the junction differs, possibly owing to a read error. The data are from a study of blood T cells in healthy people across ages. The CDR3 has 16 residues. In germline, CDR1 is DFQATT, CDR2 SNEGSKA (reference sequence). Study conclusions and caveats: Long-lived donors carried more naive CD4+ cells and greater diversity than aged donors. Researchers deemed the diversity estimates from one million T cells underestimates. Strong correlation existed between TCR beta diversity and naive T cell percentage.

Combining a sample-barcoded 5' primer with a J-beta primer mix, a second PCR ran for about 7 to 12 cycles. Each CDR3 protein gets one entry after TCRdb re-called the 5' RACE reads with MiXCR. The table records 850,000 to 1,100,000 distinct CDR3 sequences, 35% to 40% of them present only once. Material: blood. V is TRBV20-1 and J is TRBJ2-1, with 11 bases fitting TRBD2. The TCR originated in a young man in good health. CDR3 nucleotides: TGCAGTACTAGCGGGGGCCGATTGGGCTTCTACAATGAGCAGTTCTTC. It is translated as CSTSGGRLGFYNEQFF.